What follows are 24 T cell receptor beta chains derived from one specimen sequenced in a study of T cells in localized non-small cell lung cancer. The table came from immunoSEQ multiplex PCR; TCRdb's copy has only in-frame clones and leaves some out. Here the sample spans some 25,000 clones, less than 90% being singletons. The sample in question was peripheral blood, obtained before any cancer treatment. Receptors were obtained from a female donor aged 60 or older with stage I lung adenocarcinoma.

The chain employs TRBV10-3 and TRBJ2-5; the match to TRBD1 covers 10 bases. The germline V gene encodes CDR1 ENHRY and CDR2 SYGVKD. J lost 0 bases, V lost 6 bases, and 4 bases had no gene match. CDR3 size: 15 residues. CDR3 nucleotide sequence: TGTGCCATCAGCGGGACAGGGGAACACCAAGAGACCCAGTACTTC. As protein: CAISGTGEHQETQYF.

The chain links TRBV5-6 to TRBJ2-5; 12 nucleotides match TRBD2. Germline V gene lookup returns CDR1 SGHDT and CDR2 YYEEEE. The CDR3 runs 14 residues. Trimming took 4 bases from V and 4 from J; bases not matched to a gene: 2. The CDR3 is CASSRGLAGETQYF. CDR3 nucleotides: TGTGCCAGCAGCCGGGGACTAGCGGGAGAGACCCAGTACTTC.

The CDR3 coding sequence is TGTGCCACCAGCAGAGACGGGACCGGGACAGGGTATGGCTACACCTTC. This translates into CATSRDGTGTGYGYTF. The V call is TRBV15, the J call TRBJ1-2, with TRBD1 identical over 9 bases. Unmatched junction bases numbered 7, after V lost 0 bases and J lost 5 bases. The CDR3 consists of 16 residues. CDR1 LNHNV and CDR2 YYDKDF come from the germline V gene (reference sequence).

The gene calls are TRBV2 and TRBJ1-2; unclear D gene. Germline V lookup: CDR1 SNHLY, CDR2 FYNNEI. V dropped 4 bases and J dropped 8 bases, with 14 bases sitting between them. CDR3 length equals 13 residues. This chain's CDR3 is CASSARNNRGYTF. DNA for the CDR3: TGTGCCAGCAGTGCCCGAAATAACCGGGGCTACACCTTC.

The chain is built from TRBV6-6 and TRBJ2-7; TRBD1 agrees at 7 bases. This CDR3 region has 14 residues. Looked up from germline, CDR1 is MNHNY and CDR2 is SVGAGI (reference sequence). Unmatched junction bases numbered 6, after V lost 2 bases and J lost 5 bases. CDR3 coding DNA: TGTGCCAGCAGTTACGAGGGGGCAACCCACGAGCAGTACTTC. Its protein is CASSYEGATHEQYF.

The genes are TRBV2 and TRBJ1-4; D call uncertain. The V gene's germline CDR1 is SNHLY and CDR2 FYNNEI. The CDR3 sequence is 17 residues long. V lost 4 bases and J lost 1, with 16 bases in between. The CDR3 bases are TGTGCCAGCAGTGGGAGACACGACTCTGAAACTAATGAAAAACTGTTTTTT. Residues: CASSGRHDSETNEKLFF.

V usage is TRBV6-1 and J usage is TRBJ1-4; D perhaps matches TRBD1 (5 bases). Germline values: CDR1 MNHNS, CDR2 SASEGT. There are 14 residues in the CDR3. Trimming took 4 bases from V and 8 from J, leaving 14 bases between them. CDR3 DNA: TGTGCCAGCAGTGTGGACATTTCAAGGGAAAAACTGTTTTTT. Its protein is CASSVDISREKLFF.

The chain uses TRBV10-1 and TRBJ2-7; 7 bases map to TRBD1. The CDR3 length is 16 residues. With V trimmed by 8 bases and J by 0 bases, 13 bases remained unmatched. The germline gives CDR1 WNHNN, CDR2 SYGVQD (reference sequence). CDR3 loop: CASLSSPGQSSYEQYF. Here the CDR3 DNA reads TGCGCCAGCCTTAGCTCCCCGGGACAGAGCTCCTACGAGCAGTACTTC.

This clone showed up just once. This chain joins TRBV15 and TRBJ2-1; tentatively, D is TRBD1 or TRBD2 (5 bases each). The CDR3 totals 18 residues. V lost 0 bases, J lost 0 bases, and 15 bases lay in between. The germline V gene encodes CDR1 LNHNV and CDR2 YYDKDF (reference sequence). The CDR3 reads CATSRDKGTGSSYNEQFF. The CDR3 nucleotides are TGTGCCACCAGCAGAGATAAGGGGACGGGCAGCTCCTACAATGAGCAGTTCTTC. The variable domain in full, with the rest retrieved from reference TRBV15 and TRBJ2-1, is DAMVIQNPRYQVTQFGKPVTLSCSQTLNHNVMYWYQQKSSQAPKLLFHYYDKDFNNEADTPDNFQSRRPNTSFCFLDIRSPGLGDTAMYLCATSRDKGTGSSYNEQFFGPGTRLTVL.

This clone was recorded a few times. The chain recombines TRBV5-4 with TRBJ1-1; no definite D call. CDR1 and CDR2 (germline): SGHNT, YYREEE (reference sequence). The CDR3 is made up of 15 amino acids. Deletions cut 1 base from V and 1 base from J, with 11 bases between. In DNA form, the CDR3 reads TGTGCCAGCAGCTTGAGGGAGACGGGGAACACTGAAGCTTTCTTT. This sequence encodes CASSLRETGNTEAFF.

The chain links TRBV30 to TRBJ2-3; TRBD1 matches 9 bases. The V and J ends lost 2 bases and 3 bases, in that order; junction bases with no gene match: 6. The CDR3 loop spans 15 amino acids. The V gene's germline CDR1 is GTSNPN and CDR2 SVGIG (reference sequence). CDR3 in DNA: TGTGCCTGGAGTTCCGGACAGGGGCTGACAGATACGCAGTATTTT. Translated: CAWSSGQGLTDTQYF.

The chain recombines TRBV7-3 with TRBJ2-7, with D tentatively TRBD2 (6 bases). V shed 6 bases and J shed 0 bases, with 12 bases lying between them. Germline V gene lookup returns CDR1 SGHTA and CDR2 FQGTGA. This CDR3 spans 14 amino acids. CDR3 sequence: CASSSGLDSYEQYF. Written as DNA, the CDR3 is TGTGCCAGCAGTTCGGGACTTGACTCCTACGAGCAGTACTTC.

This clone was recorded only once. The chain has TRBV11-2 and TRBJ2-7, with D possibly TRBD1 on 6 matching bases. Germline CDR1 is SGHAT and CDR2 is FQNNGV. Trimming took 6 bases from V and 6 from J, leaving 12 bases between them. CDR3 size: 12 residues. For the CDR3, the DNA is TGTGCCAGCAGTCAAAACAGGGTCGAGCAGTACTTC. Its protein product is CASSQNRVEQYF.

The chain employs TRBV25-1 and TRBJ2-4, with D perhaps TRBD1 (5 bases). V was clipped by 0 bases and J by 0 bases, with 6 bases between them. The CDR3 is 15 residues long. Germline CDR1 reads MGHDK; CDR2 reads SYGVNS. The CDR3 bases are TGTGCCAGCAGTGAATATAGGGGAGCCAAAAACATTCAGTACTTC. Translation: CASSEYRGAKNIQYF.

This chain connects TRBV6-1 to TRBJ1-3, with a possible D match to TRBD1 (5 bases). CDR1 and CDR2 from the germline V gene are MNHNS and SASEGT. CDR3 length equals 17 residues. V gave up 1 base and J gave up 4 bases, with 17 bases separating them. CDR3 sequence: CASSEGIGRGTGNTIYF. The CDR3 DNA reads TGTGCCAGCAGTGAAGGGATTGGTAGGGGAACAGGAAACACCATATATTTT.

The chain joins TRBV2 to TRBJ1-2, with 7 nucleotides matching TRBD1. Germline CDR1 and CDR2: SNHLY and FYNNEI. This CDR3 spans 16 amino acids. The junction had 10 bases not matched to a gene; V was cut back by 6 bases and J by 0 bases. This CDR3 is CASSQATGEANYGYTF. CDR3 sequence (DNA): TGTGCCAGCAGCCAAGCTACAGGGGAAGCTAACTATGGCTACACCTTC.

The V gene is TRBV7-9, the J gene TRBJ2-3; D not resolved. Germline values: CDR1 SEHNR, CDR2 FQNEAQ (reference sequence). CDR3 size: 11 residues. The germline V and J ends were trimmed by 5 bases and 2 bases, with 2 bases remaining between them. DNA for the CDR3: TGTGCCAGCAGCATCACAGATACGCAGTATTTT. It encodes CASSITDTQYF.

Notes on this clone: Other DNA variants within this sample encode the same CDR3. The CDR3, as DNA: TGCAGCGTGAGGGACAGGGGAGGCTACAATGAGCAGTTCTTC. It specifies CSVRDRGGYNEQFF. V is TRBV29-1 and J is TRBJ2-1, with 10 positions matching TRBD1. The germline V gene encodes CDR1 SQVTM and CDR2 ANQGSEA. With 6 bases clipped from V and 3 bases from J, the junction kept 5 bases outside the gene matches. CDR3 length: 14 amino acids.

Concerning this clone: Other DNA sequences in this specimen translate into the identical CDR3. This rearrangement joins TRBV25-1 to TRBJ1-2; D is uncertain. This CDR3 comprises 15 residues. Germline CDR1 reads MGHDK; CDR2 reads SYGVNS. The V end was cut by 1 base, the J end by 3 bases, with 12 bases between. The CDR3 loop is CASSESGRPYYGYTF. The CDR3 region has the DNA TGTGCCAGCAGTGAATCTGGCAGACCCTACTATGGCTACACCTTC.

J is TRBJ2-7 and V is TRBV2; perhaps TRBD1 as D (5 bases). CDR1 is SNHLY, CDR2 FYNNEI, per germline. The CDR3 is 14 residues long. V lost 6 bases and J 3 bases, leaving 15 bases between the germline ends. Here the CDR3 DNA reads TGTGCCAGCAGAGACCAGGTAGGGGTCTACGAGCAGTACTTC. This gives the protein CASRDQVGVYEQYF.

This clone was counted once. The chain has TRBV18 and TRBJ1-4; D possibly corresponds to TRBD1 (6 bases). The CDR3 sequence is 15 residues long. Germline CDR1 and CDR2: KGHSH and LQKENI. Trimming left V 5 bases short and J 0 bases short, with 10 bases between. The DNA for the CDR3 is TGTGCCAGCTCAGCTGACAGGACAACTAATGAAAAACTGTTTTTT. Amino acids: CASSADRTTNEKLFF.

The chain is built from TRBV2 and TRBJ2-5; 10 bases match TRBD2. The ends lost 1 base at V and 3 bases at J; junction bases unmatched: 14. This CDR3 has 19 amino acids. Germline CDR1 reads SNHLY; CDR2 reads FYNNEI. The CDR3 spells CASSEGGTLAGELEETQYF. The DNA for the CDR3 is TGTGCCAGCAGTGAAGGGGGGACCCTAGCGGGAGAATTGGAAGAGACCCAGTACTTC.

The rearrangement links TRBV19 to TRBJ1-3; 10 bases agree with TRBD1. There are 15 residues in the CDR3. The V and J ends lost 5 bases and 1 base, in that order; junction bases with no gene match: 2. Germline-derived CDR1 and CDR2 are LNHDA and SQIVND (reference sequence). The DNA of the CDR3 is TGTGCCAGTAGTCGACAGGGGGCGTCTGGAAACACCATATATTTT. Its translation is CASSRQGASGNTIYF.

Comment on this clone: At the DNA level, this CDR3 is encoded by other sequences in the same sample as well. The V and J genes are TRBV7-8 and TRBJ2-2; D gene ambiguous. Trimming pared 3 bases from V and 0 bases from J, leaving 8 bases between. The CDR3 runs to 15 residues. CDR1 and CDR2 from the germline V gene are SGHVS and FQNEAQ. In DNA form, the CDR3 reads TGTGCCAGCAGCTTCGGTGGGCCGAACACCGGGGAGCTGTTTTTT. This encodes CASSFGGPNTGELFF.